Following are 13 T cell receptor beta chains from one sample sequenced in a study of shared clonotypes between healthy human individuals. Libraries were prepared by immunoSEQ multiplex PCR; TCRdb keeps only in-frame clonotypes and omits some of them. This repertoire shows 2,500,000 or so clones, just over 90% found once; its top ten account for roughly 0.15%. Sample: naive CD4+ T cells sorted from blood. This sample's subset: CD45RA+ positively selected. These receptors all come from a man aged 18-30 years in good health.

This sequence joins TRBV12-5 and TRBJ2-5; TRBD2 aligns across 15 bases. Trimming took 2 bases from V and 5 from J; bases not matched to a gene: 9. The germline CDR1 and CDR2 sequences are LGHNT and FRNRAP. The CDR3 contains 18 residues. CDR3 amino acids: CASGLTRTSGRARETQYF. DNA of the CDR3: TGTGCTAGTGGTTTGACCCGGACTAGCGGGAGGGCCAGGGAGACCCAGTACTTC.

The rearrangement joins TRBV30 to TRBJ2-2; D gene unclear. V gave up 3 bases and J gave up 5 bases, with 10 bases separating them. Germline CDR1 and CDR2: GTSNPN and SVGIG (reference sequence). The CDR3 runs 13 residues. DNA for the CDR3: TGTGCCTGGAGCAACGTCAGAACCGGGGAGCTGTTTTTT. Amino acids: CAWSNVRTGELFF.

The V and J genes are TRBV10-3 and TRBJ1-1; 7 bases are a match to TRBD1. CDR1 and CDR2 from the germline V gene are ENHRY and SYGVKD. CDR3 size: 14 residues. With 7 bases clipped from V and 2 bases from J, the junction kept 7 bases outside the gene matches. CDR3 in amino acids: CAIKRQGGNTEAFF. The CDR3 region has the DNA TGTGCCATCAAAAGACAGGGTGGAAACACTGAAGCTTTCTTT.

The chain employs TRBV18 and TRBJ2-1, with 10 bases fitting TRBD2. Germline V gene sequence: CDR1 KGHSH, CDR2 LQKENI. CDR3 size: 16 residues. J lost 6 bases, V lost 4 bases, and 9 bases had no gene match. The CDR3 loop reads CASSQILAGRVNEQFF. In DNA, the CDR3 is TGTGCCAGCTCACAAATACTAGCGGGACGGGTCAATGAGCAGTTCTTC.

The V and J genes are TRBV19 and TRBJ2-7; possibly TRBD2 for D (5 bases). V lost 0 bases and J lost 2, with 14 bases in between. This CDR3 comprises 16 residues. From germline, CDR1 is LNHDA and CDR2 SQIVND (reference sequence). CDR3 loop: CASSIEGSIPTYEQYF. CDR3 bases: TGTGCCAGTAGTATAGAAGGGAGTATCCCAACCTACGAGCAGTACTTC.

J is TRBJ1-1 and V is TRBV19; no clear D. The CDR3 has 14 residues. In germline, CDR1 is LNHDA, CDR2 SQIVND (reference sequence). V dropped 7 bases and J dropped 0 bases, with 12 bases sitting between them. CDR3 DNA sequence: TGTGCCAGTACACTGACCCCCCTGAACACTGAAGCTTTCTTT. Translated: CASTLTPLNTEAFF.

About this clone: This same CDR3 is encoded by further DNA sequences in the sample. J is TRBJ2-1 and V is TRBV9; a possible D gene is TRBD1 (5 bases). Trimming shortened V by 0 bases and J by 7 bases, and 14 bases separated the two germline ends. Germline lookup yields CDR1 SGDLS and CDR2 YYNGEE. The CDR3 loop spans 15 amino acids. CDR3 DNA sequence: TGTGCCAGCAGCGTAGAGGGGCAGGGTTGGAATGAGCAGTTCTTC. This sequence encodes CASSVEGQGWNEQFF.

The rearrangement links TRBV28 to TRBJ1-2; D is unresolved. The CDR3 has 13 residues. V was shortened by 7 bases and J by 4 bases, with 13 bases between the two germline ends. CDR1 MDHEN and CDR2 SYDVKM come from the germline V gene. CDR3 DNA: TGTGCCAGCAACCCTTGGGAGGCCTATGGCTACACCTTC. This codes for CASNPWEAYGYTF.

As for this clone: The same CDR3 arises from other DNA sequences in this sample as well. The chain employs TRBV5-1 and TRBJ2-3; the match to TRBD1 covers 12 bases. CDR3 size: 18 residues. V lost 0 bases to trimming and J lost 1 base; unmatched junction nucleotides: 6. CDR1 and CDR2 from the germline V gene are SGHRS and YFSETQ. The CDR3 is CASSLAGQGAFGTDTQYF. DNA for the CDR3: TGCGCCAGCAGCTTGGCGGGACAGGGGGCGTTTGGCACAGATACGCAGTATTTT.

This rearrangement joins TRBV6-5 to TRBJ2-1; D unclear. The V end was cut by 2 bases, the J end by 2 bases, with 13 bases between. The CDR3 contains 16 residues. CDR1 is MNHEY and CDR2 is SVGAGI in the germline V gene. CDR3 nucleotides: TGTGCCAGCAGTTACAGGACCGATCCTCCCTACAATGAGCAGTTCTTC. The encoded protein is CASSYRTDPPYNEQFF.

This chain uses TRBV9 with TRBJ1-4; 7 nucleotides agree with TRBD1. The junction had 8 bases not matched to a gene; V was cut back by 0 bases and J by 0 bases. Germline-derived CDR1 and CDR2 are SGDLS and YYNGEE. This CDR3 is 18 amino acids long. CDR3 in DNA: TGTGCCAGCAGCGTAGCGGGTCAGGGGGGCGCAACTAATGAAAAACTGTTTTTT. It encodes CASSVAGQGGATNEKLFF.

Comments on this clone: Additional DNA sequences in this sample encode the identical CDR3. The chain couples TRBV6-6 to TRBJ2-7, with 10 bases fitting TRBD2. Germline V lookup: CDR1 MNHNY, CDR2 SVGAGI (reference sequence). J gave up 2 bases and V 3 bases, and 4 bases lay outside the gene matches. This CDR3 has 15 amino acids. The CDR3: CASSYSTSGAYEQYF. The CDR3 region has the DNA TGTGCCAGCAGTTATTCCACTAGCGGGGCCTACGAGCAGTACTTC.

The CDR3 protein is CASSPDWNTEAFF. DNA for the CDR3: TGTGCCAGCAGCCCGGACTGGAACACTGAAGCTTTCTTT. This chain connects TRBV5-4 to TRBJ1-1; D not resolved. Trimming pared 4 bases from V and 1 base from J, leaving 8 bases between. This CDR3 comprises 13 residues. Per the germline V gene, CDR1 is SGHNT and CDR2 is YYREEE (reference sequence).